These 26 T cell receptor beta chains were sequenced from one sample in a study of T cells in women clearing cervical HPV infection. Some clones are missing from TCRdb's copy, which holds only in-frame ones; the method was immunoSEQ multiplex PCR. This sample's table reports about 20,000 clones. Sequencing was done on a sample of blood buffy coat. These receptors originate from a woman between 18 and 75 years old with a cervical HPV16 infection that either progressed to CIN3+ or cleared (not recorded which).

Notes on this clone: The read ends 3 residues early relative to the CDR3; the germline J gene fills the gap. This chain uses TRBV28 with TRBJ2-3; a possible D gene is TRBD1 (6 bases). CDR3 length equals 15 residues. Germline V gives CDR1 MDHEN, CDR2 SYDVKM. V dropped 6 bases and J dropped 0 bases, with 13 bases sitting between them. CDR3 protein: CASRGTYSSTDTQYF. Incomplete CDR3 DNA: TGTGCCAGCAGGGGGACATACTCTAGCACAGATACG. The full variable domain, rest sourced from reference TRBV28 and TRBJ2-3, is DVKVTQSSRYLVKRTGEKVFLECVQDMDHENMFWYRQDPGLGLRLIYFSYDVKMKEKGDIPEGYSVSREKKERFSLILESASTNQTSMYLCASRGTYSSTDTQYFGPGTRLTVL.

About this clone: Sequencing ends 3 residues short of the CDR3 end; the germline J gene provides the rest. The chain uses TRBV12-3 or TRBV12-4 and TRBJ2-2; D is unresolved. Trimming took 8 bases from V and 2 from J, leaving 9 bases between them. The CDR3 totals 13 residues. CDR3 DNA, as far as it was read: TGTGCCAGCGAAAGGCCCAACACCGGGGAG. Protein product: CASERPNTGE. The CDR3 reads in full as CASERPNTGELFF.

Remarks on this clone: The missing CDR3 end, 3 residues past where the read stops, is filled in from the germline J gene. J is TRBJ1-1 and V is TRBV20-1; D not certain. The CDR3 loop spans 11 amino acids. CDR1 DFQATT and CDR2 SNEGSKA come from the germline V gene (reference sequence). V was clipped by 3 bases and J by 1 base, with 3 bases between them. The sequenced CDR3 bases are TGCAGTGCTAGCAGGAACACTGAA. Translation gives CSASRNTE. The entire CDR3 protein reads CSASRNTEAFF.

Note on this clone: With the read ending 3 residues before the CDR3 end, the germline J gene is used to fill in that end. The chain is built from TRBV6-2 or TRBV6-3 and TRBJ2-3; 8 bases align to TRBD1. This CDR3 is 13 amino acids long. Germline V gives CDR1 MNHEY, CDR2 SVGEGT. Partial CDR3 DNA: TGTGCCAGCGTGACAGGGGTCAATCAGCCG. Its translation: CASVTGVNQP. The entire CDR3 reads CASVTGVNQPQYF.

About this clone: The DNA ends 3 residues before the CDR3 does, and the rest of the CDR3 is filled in from the germline J gene. This sequence joins TRBV16 and TRBJ2-7, with a possible D match to TRBD1 (6 bases). The germline CDR1 and CDR2 sequences are KGHSY and FQNENV. This CDR3 comprises 14 residues. The CDR3 DNA, read in part, is TGTGGCGGCAGTCCTCAGGGGATGCCCTACGAG. It yields the protein CGGSPQGMPYE. The full CDR3 reads CGGSPQGMPYEQYF.

In regard to this clone: The CDR3 is cut off 3 residues early in the read; its end comes from the germline J gene. J is TRBJ2-3 and V is TRBV7-9, with 8 bases fitting TRBD1. Germline V gene data show CDR1 as SEHNR and CDR2 as FQNEAQ (reference sequence). The CDR3 sequence is 14 residues long. CDR3: CASSVTGGFQPQYF. Incomplete CDR3 DNA: TGTGCCAGCAGCGTAACAGGGGGTTTCCAGCCG.

Details on this clone: The CDR3 end falls 3 residues outside the read, so it is completed with the germline J gene. This chain uses TRBV5-6 with TRBJ1-1, with D hard to call. Germline V CDR1 and CDR2: SGHDT, YYEEEE. V shed 1 base and J shed 3 bases, with 7 bases lying between them. The CDR3 spans 13 residues. CDR3 bases read: TGTGCCAGCAGCTTGTCACGGGACACTGAA. It codes for CASSLSRDTE. The entire CDR3 is CASSLSRDTEAFF.

A note on this clone: The read halts 3 residues ahead of the CDR3 end, with the missing end drawn from the germline J gene. The chain is built from TRBV7-6 and TRBJ2-1; D remains ambiguous. The CDR3 is 13 residues long. V was trimmed by 1 base and J by 6 bases, leaving 7 bases between them. Germline CDR1 reads SGHVS; CDR2 reads FNYEAQ. The part of the CDR3 DNA that was read is TGTGCCAGCAGCTTAGGGCCGAGCAATGAG. Its translation is CASSLGPSNE. Given in full, the CDR3 is CASSLGPSNEQFF. Supplemented by reference TRBV7-6 and TRBJ2-1, the full variable domain reads GAGVSQSPRYKVTKRGQDVALRCDPISGHVSLYWYRQALGQGPEFLTYFNYEAQQDKSGLPNDRFSAERPEGSISTLTIQRTEQRDSAMYRCASSLGPSNEQFFGPGTRLTVL.

As regards this clone: The CDR3 extends 3 residues past the end of the read, so its final part is completed from the germline J gene. The J gene is TRBJ2-3, the V gene TRBV10-3; 8 nucleotides match TRBD2. The CDR3 contains 14 residues. CDR1 is ENHRY, CDR2 SYGVKD, per germline. Partial CDR3 DNA: TGTGCCATCAGTGAGTCTAGCGGGATAGAGACG. Amino acid sequence: CAISESSGIET. The whole CDR3 protein reads CAISESSGIETQYF.

As to this clone: From the germline J gene comes the end of the CDR3, since the read stops 3 residues before it. V and J are TRBV6-4 and TRBJ1-6; the match to TRBD1 covers 10 bases. V trimming: 7 bases; J trimming: 6 bases; junction bases outside the gene matches: 3. From germline, CDR1 is MRHNA and CDR2 SNTAGT. CDR3 length: 14 residues. CDR3 loop: CASTRTGGNSPLHF. The part of the CDR3 DNA that was read is TGTGCCAGCACTCGGACAGGGGGTAATTCACCC.

Points on this clone: The sequenced fragment ends 3 residues before the CDR3 boundary, so the rest is inferred from the germline J gene. The V and J genes are TRBV12-3 or TRBV12-4 and TRBJ2-7, with TRBD1 matching over 9 bases. Losses at the gene ends were 6 bases for V and 6 bases for J; bases not matched to a gene: 15. The CDR3 has 16 amino acids. The CDR3 loop is CASSSPPGQGPSEQYF. The covered CDR3 bases are TGTGCCAGCAGCTCCCCCCCGGGACAGGGACCCTCCGAG.

The CDR3 protein is CSAPGLGVTGELFF. The covered CDR3 bases are TGCAGTGCTCCGGGCCTAGGGGTGACCGGGGAG. V and J are TRBV20-1 and TRBJ2-2; tentative D call: TRBD1 (5 bases). The read stops 3 residues short of the end of the CDR3; the missing end is completed from the germline J gene. CDR3 length: 14 amino acids. Germline values: CDR1 DFQATT, CDR2 SNEGSKA (reference sequence). The V end lost 5 bases, the J end lost 5 bases, and 15 bases lay between the germline ends.

A remark on this clone: With the read ending 3 residues before the CDR3 end, the germline J gene is used to fill in that end. The chain is built from TRBV5-5 and TRBJ1-1; D possibly corresponds to TRBD1 (6 bases). Trimming removed 0 bases from V and 4 bases from J, with 10 bases in between. Per the germline V gene, CDR1 is SGHKS and CDR2 is YYEKEE (reference sequence). The CDR3 length is 14 residues. Partial CDR3 DNA: TGTGCCAGCAGCTTGGAGGGGGGGGGCACTGAA. It encodes CASSLEGGGTE. The whole CDR3 region reads CASSLEGGGTEAFF.

For this clone: With the read ending 3 residues before the CDR3 end, the germline J gene is used to fill in that end. The chain couples TRBV5-1 to TRBJ1-4, with a tentative D call TRBD1 (5 bases). Per the germline V gene, CDR1 is SGHRS and CDR2 is YFSETQ. V dropped 1 base and J dropped 7 bases, with 17 bases sitting between them. The CDR3 is made up of 16 amino acids. Here the CDR3 reads CASSLISGQGGEKLFF. Incomplete CDR3 DNA: TGCGCCAGCAGCTTGATCTCTGGGCAGGGCGGTGAAAAA. Drawing the rest from reference TRBV5-1 and TRBJ1-4, the complete variable domain is KAGVTQTPRYLIKTRGQQVTLSCSPISGHRSVSWYQQTPGQGLQFLFEYFSETQRNKGNFPGRFSGRQFSNSRSEMNVSTLELGDSALYLCASSLISGQGGEKLFFGSGTQLSVL.

The CDR3 bases that were read are TGCGCCAGCATCCAGGGGACTAGCACATACACCGGGGAG. Its translation is CASIQGTSTYTGE. The whole CDR3 protein is CASIQGTSTYTGELFF. This chain uses TRBV5-1 with TRBJ2-2; 9 nucleotides line up with TRBD2. With the read ending 3 residues before the CDR3 end, the germline J gene is used to fill in that end. The CDR3 consists of 16 residues. Germline lookup yields CDR1 SGHRS and CDR2 YFSETQ. V lost 6 bases, J lost 3 bases, and 9 bases stayed unmatched.

As regards this clone: The read halts 3 residues ahead of the CDR3 end, with the missing end drawn from the germline J gene. The V call is TRBV20-1, the J call TRBJ2-2; the match to TRBD2 covers 10 bases. CDR3 length equals 17 residues. The germline V gene has CDR1 DFQATT and CDR2 SNEGSKA (reference sequence). Trimming cost V 0 bases and J 4 bases; bases outside gene matches: 8. The covered CDR3 bases are TGCAGTGCTAGAGATAGCCTAGCGGGAGAATCCACCGGGGAG. It translates to CSARDSLAGESTGE. The complete CDR3 reads CSARDSLAGESTGELFF.

Note on this clone: The read finishes 3 residues shy of the CDR3 end, and the germline J gene is used to complete it. V and J are TRBV20-1 and TRBJ2-4; 7 positions agree with TRBD1. The CDR3 totals 18 residues. Trimming took 6 bases from V and 0 from J; bases not matched to a gene: 17. CDR1 is DFQATT, CDR2 SNEGSKA, per germline (reference sequence). CDR3 DNA, as far as it was read: TGCAGTGCGGCCCGCCGGGACAGAATTTTTCTAGCCAAAAACATT. Amino acid sequence: CSAARRDRIFLAKNI. The full CDR3 is CSAARRDRIFLAKNIQYF.

For this clone: Sequencing ends 3 residues short of the CDR3 end; the germline J gene provides the rest. The V and J genes are TRBV20-1 and TRBJ2-3; D possibly matches TRBD1 or TRBD2 (5 bases each). The CDR3 length is 15 residues. V was clipped by 1 base and J by 4 bases, with 15 bases between them. Germline CDR1 is DFQATT and CDR2 is SNEGSKA (reference sequence). The CDR3 protein is CSARGARGVSDTQYF. Partial CDR3 DNA: TGCAGTGCTAGAGGGGCTAGAGGGGTGTCAGATACG.

Concerning this clone: Relative to the germline gene, one junction end is altered; a read error may explain this. The CDR3 goes on 3 residues after the read ends, and that part is filled in from the germline J gene. The chain employs TRBV4-2 and TRBJ2-3, with TRBD2 identical over 10 bases. The CDR3 loop spans 15 amino acids. Per germline, CDR1 LGHNA and CDR2 YNFKEQ. The sequenced part of the CDR3 DNA is TGCGCCAGCAGCCGAGTAGCGGGAGGAACAGATACG. It translates to CASSRVAGGTDT. The complete CDR3 reads CASSRVAGGTDTQYF.

This clone is labeled medium-sized based on frequency. Read sequence stops 3 residues before the CDR3 end, and the germline J gene provides the missing end. The chain links TRBV14 to TRBJ2-4, with 8 bases matching TRBD2. The germline V gene has CDR1 SGHDN and CDR2 FVKESK. The CDR3 loop spans 16 amino acids. Trimming cost V 6 bases and J 0 bases; bases outside gene matches: 7. The covered CDR3 bases are TGTGCCAGCAGTAAAACTAGCGGAGTAGCCAAAAACATT. Protein product: CASSKTSGVAKNI. The full CDR3 reads CASSKTSGVAKNIQYF.

A remark on this clone: The read finishes 3 residues shy of the CDR3 end, and the germline J gene is used to complete it. The rearrangement links TRBV5-4 to TRBJ1-1, with TRBD1 matching over 7 bases. V dropped 6 bases and J dropped 5; count of bases not matched to a gene: 7. Germline V lookup: CDR1 SGHNT, CDR2 YYREEE (reference sequence). This CDR3 is 13 amino acids long. The CDR3 DNA, read in part, is TGTGCCAGCACCCTACAGGGGAGTACTGAA. The encoded protein is CASTLQGSTE. The full CDR3 is CASTLQGSTEAFF.

Comment on this clone: The read finishes 3 residues shy of the CDR3 end, and the germline J gene is used to complete it. The chain recombines TRBV20-1 with TRBJ1-5; D is unresolved. Germline lookup yields CDR1 DFQATT and CDR2 SNEGSKA (reference sequence). Trimming took off 2 bases at V and 6 bases at J, with 11 bases between the two ends. This CDR3 has 13 residues. CDR3 amino acids: CSARTQVGQPQHF. The part of the CDR3 DNA that was read is TGCAGTGCTAGAACGCAGGTGGGTCAGCCC.

With respect to this clone: The read ends 3 residues early relative to the CDR3; the germline J gene fills the gap. The chain has TRBV10-3 and TRBJ1-1; TRBD1 might be the D (6 bases). The CDR3 is 16 residues long. Germline lookup yields CDR1 ENHRY and CDR2 SYGVKD. CDR3 DNA, as far as it was read: TGTGCCATCAGTGAGTCAGGGAGGGCGGGGGCGTGGAGA. Its translation: CAISESGRAGAWR. The whole CDR3 region reads CAISESGRAGAWRAFF.

Remarks on this clone: The CDR3 extends 3 residues past the end of the read, so its final part is completed from the germline J gene. The V and J genes are TRBV7-2 and TRBJ1-2; D is perhaps TRBD1 (6 bases). V shed 3 bases and J shed 4 bases, with 12 bases lying between them. The CDR3 runs to 14 residues. Germline V gene lookup returns CDR1 SGHTA and CDR2 FQGNSA. Incomplete CDR3 DNA: TGTGCCAGCAGCTTTGAGACAGGAATCTATGGC. This codes for CASSFETGIYG. The entire CDR3 sequence reads CASSFETGIYGYTF.

About this clone: The read comes to an end 3 residues before the CDR3 does, leaving the germline J gene to fill in the end. The chain links TRBV5-6 to TRBJ2-7; D unclear. Trimming removed 5 bases at V and 4 bases at J, with 10 bases between. The CDR3 loop spans 12 amino acids. The V gene's germline CDR1 is SGHDT and CDR2 YYEEEE. The CDR3 reads CASSSNSYEQYF. CDR3 bases read: TGTGCCAGCAGTTCTAACAGTTACGAG. Looking up the rest from reference TRBV5-6 and TRBJ2-7 gives the full variable domain: DAGVTQSPTHLIKTRGQQVTLRCSPKSGHDTVSWYQQALGQGPQFIFQYYEEEERQRGNFPDRFSGHQFPNYSSELNVNALLLGDSALYLCASSSNSYEQYFGPGTRLTVT.

Note on this clone: The CDR3 is cut off 3 residues early in the read; its end comes from the germline J gene. This rearrangement joins TRBV13 to TRBJ1-4, with D possibly being TRBD1 (5 bases). V lost 1 base to trimming and J lost 9 bases, with 12 bases between them. Per the germline V gene, CDR1 is PRHDT and CDR2 is FYEKMQ (reference sequence). CDR3 length equals 14 residues. CDR3 sequence reads: CASSLEGEGQKLFF. CDR3 bases read: TGTGCCAGCAGCTTAGAAGGAGAGGGGCAAAAA.